This TCR beta chain was profiled in a study of blood T cell repertoires in COVID-19. Germline loops: CDR1 WSHSY, CDR2 SAAADI. The J segment lost 4 bases and the V segment lost 2 bases, leaving 10 bases of the junction unmatched. The CDR3 is 18 amino acids. In the authors' workflow: Estimation of nucleated cell counts relied on the amplification of reference gene primers. The data were produced by immunoSEQ multiplex PCR, yet TCRdb's version contains in-frame clones alone and is incomplete. V and J calls and clone size are given by that table; D and trimming were obtained from the DNA. The sample includes 100,000 or so clones, approximately 80% of them seen just once. This clone was observed a single time.

The TCR comes from a woman older than 75 with acute or convalescent COVID-19. The V gene is TRBV10-2, the J gene TRBJ2-2; TRBD2 matches at 10 bases. Input material: peripheral blood. The CDR3 nucleotides are TGCGCCAGCAGTGAGCCCTGGACTAGCGGTCGTGGCACCGGGGAGCTGTTTTTT. Translating it yields CASSEPWTSGRGTGELFF.